These T cell receptor beta chains were read from a single sample in a study of blood T cell repertoires in COVID-19. Method: immunoSEQ multiplex PCR; TCRdb's copy keeps in-frame clones and lacks some. The sample holds just under 90,000 clones, more than 85% seen once. Sequenced sample: peripheral blood. Source of these receptors: a man in his 60s with acute or convalescent COVID-19. Each CDR3 is given without its conserved first and last residue.

>TRBJ2-7|TRBV5-5|13
ASNLRIQGSGEQY
>TRBJ2-7|TRBV7-2|12
ASSLAVRSYEQY
>TRBJ2-1|TRBV19|13
ASSMDRGTYNEQF
>TRBJ2-2|TRBV10-3|14
AISGRGGADTGELF
>TRBJ2-2|TRBV11-2|13
ASSATSGNTGELF
>TRBJ2-2|TRBV11-3|13
ASSSSGSSTGELF
>TRBJ1-4|TRBV5-5|12
ASSPGRANEKLF
>TRBJ1-6|TRBV11-1|10
ASSSGSSPLH
>TRBJ1-1|TRBV5-4|14
ASSFSTGGADTEAF
>TRBJ1-5|TRBV7-9|13
ASSRDSINNQPQH
>TRBJ2-7|TRBV7-9|10
ASSLDFPEQY
>TRBJ2-3|TRBV2|15
ASSAGTSGRGSDTQY
>TRBJ1-1|TRBV3-1/TRBV3-2|13
ASSPTSQAYTEAF
>TRBJ2-2|TRBV7-9|14
ASSPDGTGYGGELF
>TRBJ1-4|TRBV28|12
ASSLRQRNEKLF
>TRBJ2-7|TRBV13|12
ASSLGLTPREQY
>TRBJ1-2|TRBV15|12
ATSRAGSQAGYT
>TRBJ1-2|TRBV2|14
ASSEGPSGAAYGYT
>TRBJ2-1|TRBV5-1|12
ASSLADRGIEQF
>TRBJ1-5|TRBV19|12
ASSLETRGQPQH
>TRBJ2-1|TRBV5-6|13
ASSLGTQGPHEQF
>TRBJ1-1|TRBV6-5|13
ASSRQPPPFTEAF
>TRBJ1-3|TRBV9|13
ASSVDRGPGNTIY
>TRBJ1-2|TRBV24-1|15
ATSGPHGTGGNYGYT
>TRBJ2-1|TRBV18|13
ASSPTRLGNNEQF
>TRBJ1-1|TRBV7-9|15
ASSFNPGHQMNTEAF
>TRBJ2-7|TRBV27|14
ASSPRPGQAVYEQY